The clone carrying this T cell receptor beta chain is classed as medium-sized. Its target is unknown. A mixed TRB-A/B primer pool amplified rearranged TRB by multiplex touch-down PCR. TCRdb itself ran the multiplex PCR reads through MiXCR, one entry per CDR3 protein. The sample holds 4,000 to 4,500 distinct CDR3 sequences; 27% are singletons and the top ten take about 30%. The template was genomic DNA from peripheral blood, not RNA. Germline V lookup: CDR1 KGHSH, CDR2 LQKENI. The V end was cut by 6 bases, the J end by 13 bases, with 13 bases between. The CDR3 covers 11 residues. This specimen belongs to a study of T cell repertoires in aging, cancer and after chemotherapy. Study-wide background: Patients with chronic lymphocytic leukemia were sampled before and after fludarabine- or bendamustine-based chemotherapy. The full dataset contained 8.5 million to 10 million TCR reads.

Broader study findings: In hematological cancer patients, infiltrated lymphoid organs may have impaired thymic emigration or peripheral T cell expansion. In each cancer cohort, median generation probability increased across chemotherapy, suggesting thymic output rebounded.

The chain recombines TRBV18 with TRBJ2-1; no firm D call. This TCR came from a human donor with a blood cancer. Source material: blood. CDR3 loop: CASSLHEVQFF. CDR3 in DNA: TGTGCCAGCTCCCTTCATGAAGTCCAGTTCTTC.